One and the same sample provided the 11 T cell receptor beta chains below, sequenced in a study of immune heterogeneity within non-small cell lung tumors (dated 2018 in TCRdb). Sequenced using a HiSeq X Ten. A multiplex PCR system amplified the TCR beta CDR3 region, with a first 10-cycle round using 32 V-gene forward and 13 J-gene reverse primers. The public reads were reprocessed in TCRdb via fastp at Q25 and MiXCR, keeping in-frame beta chains. Rows matching on CDR3 protein sequence are summarized as one entry with the most common DNA and genes. This sample gives under 25,000 distinct CDR3 sequences in total; under 30% of them show up just once. The biggest ten clones account for around 3.9% of the sample. For the TCR template, genomic DNA was extracted from bulk tumor tissue, and roughly 600 ng of gDNA was amplified for each sample. Multiple biopsies per primary tumor were taken during surgery, spaced as far apart as possible within the tumor mass. The study cohort was described as untreated and was composed of newly diagnosed NSCLC cases undergoing curative surgery.

Sequencing was done on a sample of lung tumor tissue. All receptors derive from a man aged 40-49 years with non-small cell lung cancer.

The chain is built from TRBV20-1 and TRBJ2-3; TRBD2 aligns across 8 bases. In germline, CDR1 is DFQATT, CDR2 SNEGSKA (reference sequence). V was pared by 1 base and J by 2 bases, with 5 bases of the junction left unmatched. The CDR3 contains 15 residues. This CDR3 reads CSARVAGRNTDTQYF. CDR3 coding DNA: TGCAGTGCTAGAGTAGCGGGGAGGAACACAGATACGCAGTATTTT.

This clonotype was recorded at least ten times. The chain has TRBV19 and TRBJ2-7; 7 bases are a match to TRBD1. V gave up 6 bases and J gave up 0 bases; unmatched junction bases: 2. CDR1 and CDR2 (germline): LNHDA, SQIVND (reference sequence). The CDR3 has 13 amino acids. In nucleotides, the CDR3 is TGTGCCAGTAGGGACAGGAACTCCTACGAGCAGTACTTC. Translating it yields CASRDRNSYEQYF.

Regarding this clonotype: Just one base apart from a much larger clone, this may be a read error. For the CDR3, the DNA is TGCAGTGCAGTCGAGGGGGTTGGCAATCAGCCCCAGCATTTT. Translated, it gives CSAVEGVGNQPQHF. The chain links TRBV20-1 to TRBJ1-5; the D gene is possibly TRBD1 (6 bases). CDR1 DFQATT and CDR2 SNEGSKA come from the germline V gene (reference sequence). The germline V and J ends were trimmed by 6 bases and 2 bases, with 14 bases remaining between them. CDR3 length: 14 amino acids.

V and J are TRBV5-1 and TRBJ2-5, with D possibly matching TRBD2 (5 bases). Germline CDR1 SGHRS, CDR2 YFSETQ. V was shortened by 6 bases and J by 0 bases, with 12 bases between the two germline ends. The CDR3 sequence is 14 residues long. CDR3 nucleotide sequence: TGCGCCAGCATAACCGGGGTCGACCAAGAGACCCAGTACTTC. Its protein is CASITGVDQETQYF. The full variable domain, with the rest looked up from reference TRBV5-1 and TRBJ2-5, is KAGVTQTPRYLIKTRGQQVTLSCSPISGHRSVSWYQQTPGQGLQFLFEYFSETQRNKGNFPGRFSGRQFSNSRSEMNVSTLELGDSALYLCASITGVDQETQYFGPGTRLLVL.

Within the sample, this clonotype is medium-sized. The V gene is TRBV20-1, the J gene TRBJ2-7; possibly TRBD1 or TRBD2 for D (5 bases each). The CDR3 totals 16 residues. Germline V CDR1 and CDR2: DFQATT, SNEGSKA (reference sequence). The V gene lost 2 bases and the J gene lost 2 bases, with 19 bases spanning the gap. The CDR3 bases are TGCAGTGCTAGACCGAACCTAGGGACGGCGCCCTACGAGCAGTACTTC. The encoded protein is CSARPNLGTAPYEQYF.

This clonotype is classed as medium-sized (0.01 to 0.1%). The chain recombines TRBV12-3 or TRBV12-4 with TRBJ2-7; D gene ambiguous. V was pared by 6 bases and J by 0 bases, with 3 bases between. The CDR3 is made up of 11 amino acids. CDR3 residues: CASRASYEQYF. The CDR3 bases are TGTGCCAGCAGGGCCTCCTACGAGCAGTACTTC.

V is TRBV11-3 and J is TRBJ2-1; D uncertain. V lost 1 base, J lost 8 bases, and 18 bases lay in between. The CDR3 extends over 16 amino acids. Germline V gene data show CDR1 as SGHNT and CDR2 as YENEEA. The CDR3 spells CASSLVAGRPFDEQFF. For the CDR3, the DNA is TGTGCCAGCAGCTTAGTCGCAGGACGCCCGTTCGATGAGCAGTTCTTC.

The chain links TRBV7-6 to TRBJ1-4, with a weak D call TRBD1 (5 bases). In germline, CDR1 is SGHVS, CDR2 FNYEAQ. Trimming left V 5 bases short and J 8 bases short, with 12 bases between. This CDR3 has 13 amino acids. Written as DNA, the CDR3 is TGTGCCAGCAGCCAGACAGTTGGGGAAAAACTGTTTTTT. This codes for CASSQTVGEKLFF.

In its sample, this clonotype was seen once. The rearrangement links TRBV11-3 to TRBJ2-1; 9 bases match TRBD2. Germline V gene lookup returns CDR1 SGHNT and CDR2 YENEEA. The V and J ends lost 5 bases and 10 bases, in that order; junction bases with no gene match: 15. The CDR3 spans 16 residues. This CDR3 is CASSRMVLAGLGEQFF. In DNA, the CDR3 is TGTGCCAGCAGCCGCATGGTACTAGCGGGTTTGGGGGAGCAGTTCTTC.

This rearrangement joins TRBV7-9 to TRBJ2-1; tentative D call: TRBD2 (5 bases). Trimming shortened V by 5 bases and J by 4 bases, and 18 bases separated the two germline ends. Germline values: CDR1 SEHNR, CDR2 FQNEAQ (reference sequence). The CDR3 is made up of 16 amino acids. CDR3 residues: CASSGLIADHYNEQFF. CDR3 coding DNA: TGTGCCAGCAGCGGACTGATAGCAGACCATTACAATGAGCAGTTCTTC.

This clonotype was counted ten times or more. V is TRBV6-1 and J is TRBJ1-5; D is perhaps TRBD1 (5 bases). Trimming cost V 7 bases and J 3 bases, with 16 bases left between them. The length of the CDR3 is 15 residues. CDR1 MNHNS and CDR2 SASEGT come from the germline V gene. The CDR3 nucleotides are TGTGCCAGCATGGGGAATTGGGGCACCAATCAGCCCCAGCATTTT. Amino acids: CASMGNWGTNQPQHF.